The 20 T cell receptor beta chains listed next were all sequenced from one sample in a study of blood T cell repertoires in COVID-19. Clones were sequenced by immunoSEQ multiplex PCR, and TCRdb holds only the in-frame ones, with some missing. Found here are fewer than 150,000 clones, around 88% of them singletons; the top ten hold 28%. Sequencing was done on a sample of peripheral blood. The receptors were sampled from a human donor in a cohort sampled during active COVID-19.

The V gene is TRBV30, the J gene TRBJ1-5; D gene ambiguous. The CDR3 spans 14 residues. The germline V and J ends were trimmed by 5 bases and 6 bases, with 17 bases remaining between them. CDR1 is GTSNPN, CDR2 SVGIG, per germline (reference sequence). The CDR3 protein is CAWHGKGVGQPQHF. For the CDR3, the DNA is TGTGCCTGGCACGGAAAGGGAGTAGGTCAGCCCCAGCATTTT. Looking up the rest from reference TRBV30 and TRBJ1-5 gives the full variable domain: SQTIHQWPATLVQPVGSPLSLECTVEGTSNPNLYWYRQAAGRGLQLLFYSVGIGQISSEVPQNLSASRPQDRQFILSSKKLLLSDSGFYLCAWHGKGVGQPQHFGDGTRLSIL.

The chain recombines TRBV7-2 with TRBJ2-3; 9 bases agree with TRBD1. Per germline, CDR1 SGHTA and CDR2 FQGNSA. This CDR3 has 15 amino acids. The V segment lost 1 base and the J segment 6 bases; nucleotides outside the gene matches: 5. The CDR3 DNA sequence: TGTGCCAGCAGCTTAGAACAGGGGGCGGTCGATACGCAGTATTTT. Translated, it gives CASSLEQGAVDTQYF.

In this sample, this clone turned up once. The gene calls are TRBV5-1 and TRBJ2-1; maybe TRBD1 (5 bases). Trimming left V 0 bases short and J 7 bases short, with 14 bases between. Per germline, CDR1 SGHRS and CDR2 YFSETQ. This CDR3 has 15 residues. The CDR3: CASSLEGVEWNEQFF. The CDR3 region has the DNA TGCGCCAGCAGCTTGGAAGGGGTTGAATGGAATGAGCAGTTCTTC.

This clone was detected only once. This chain uses TRBV11-2 with TRBJ2-2, with unresolved D. CDR3 size: 13 residues. The germline V gene has CDR1 SGHAT and CDR2 FQNNGV. V was shortened by 5 bases and J by 4 bases, with 8 bases between the two germline ends. The CDR3, as DNA: TGTGCCAGCAGCCGTGAACTCACCGGGGAGCTGTTTTTT. It specifies CASSRELTGELFF.

The V gene is TRBV5-4, the J gene TRBJ1-1; D gene uncertain. The germline V and J ends were trimmed by 1 base and 1 base, with 5 bases remaining between them. CDR1 is SGHNT, CDR2 YYREEE, per germline (reference sequence). The CDR3 sequence is 13 residues long. CDR3 loop: CASSLLSNTEAFF. CDR3 nucleotide sequence: TGTGCCAGCAGCTTGCTGTCGAACACTGAAGCTTTCTTT. The complete variable domain, with remaining parts taken from reference TRBV5-4 and TRBJ1-1, reads ETGVTQSPTHLIKTRGQQVTLRCSSQSGHNTVSWYQQALGQGPQFIFQYYREEENGRGNFPPRFSGLQFPNYSSELNVNALELDDSALYLCASSLLSNTEAFFGQGTRLTVV.

The chain combines TRBV4-1 with TRBJ1-6, with TRBD1 matching over 7 bases. The CDR3 has 15 residues. V shed 4 bases, J shed 9 bases, and the junction held 9 bases outside the gene matches. Per the germline V gene, CDR1 is MGHRA and CDR2 is YSYEKL. The CDR3 coding sequence is TGCGCCAGCAGCCCCATCGGGACAGAGCGTTCACCCCTCCACTTT. As protein: CASSPIGTERSPLHF.

The chain carries TRBV14 and TRBJ2-5; 11 bases fit TRBD2. The V gene's germline CDR1 is SGHDN and CDR2 FVKESK. V dropped 1 base and J dropped 7; count of bases not matched to a gene: 8. CDR3 length: 16 residues. Here the CDR3 reads CASSQALAGVPGTQYF. DNA of the CDR3: TGTGCCAGCAGCCAAGCACTAGCGGGGGTCCCAGGGACCCAGTACTTC.

The gene calls are TRBV29-1 and TRBJ2-7; TRBD1 matches at 7 bases. CDR1 is SQVTM, CDR2 ANQGSEA, per germline. The length of the CDR3 is 16 residues. Trimming cost V 5 bases and J 5 bases; bases outside gene matches: 18. The CDR3 here is CSVTTPGTAYWDEQYF. The CDR3 nucleotides read TGCAGCGTTACCACCCCCGGGACAGCGTACTGGGACGAGCAGTACTTC.

The chain is built from TRBV12-3 or TRBV12-4 and TRBJ2-7, with a possible D match to TRBD1 (6 bases). V was cut by 5 bases and J by 3 bases, with 11 bases left in between. The CDR3 totals 13 residues. This chain's CDR3 is CASSLTGFYEQYF. Here the CDR3 DNA reads TGTGCCAGCAGTCTGACAGGTTTCTACGAGCAGTACTTC.

The rearrangement uses TRBV30 and TRBJ2-6, with D maybe TRBD1 (5 bases). Germline V gene data show CDR1 as GTSNPN and CDR2 as SVGIG (reference sequence). The CDR3 has 16 residues. The V end lost 3 bases, the J end lost 1 base, and 13 bases lay between the germline ends. CDR3 bases: TGTGCCTGGAGCATCGCAGGGCTGTCTGGGGCCAACGTCCTGACTTTC. Its protein is CAWSIAGLSGANVLTF. The full variable domain, rest sourced from reference TRBV30 and TRBJ2-6, is SQTIHQWPATLVQPVGSPLSLECTVEGTSNPNLYWYRQAAGRGLQLLFYSVGIGQISSEVPQNLSASRPQDRQFILSSKKLLLSDSGFYLCAWSIAGLSGANVLTFGAGSRLTVL.

The rearrangement joins TRBV7-9 to TRBJ1-5; 7 nucleotides agree with TRBD1. In germline, CDR1 is SEHNR, CDR2 FQNEAQ (reference sequence). The CDR3 runs to 17 residues. V was clipped by 1 base and J by 0 bases; unmatched bases: 6. CDR3 in DNA: TGTGCCAGCAGCTTAGAGGGGGCGTCGGATAGCAATCAGCCCCAGCATTTT. It is translated as CASSLEGASDSNQPQHF.

A single count supports this clone. The chain combines TRBV2 with TRBJ2-6; weak D call: TRBD2 (5 bases). CDR1 and CDR2 (germline): SNHLY, FYNNEI. The CDR3 has 16 amino acids. Between the trimmed V and J ends, which lost 5 bases and 7 bases, there was a span of 18 bases. CDR3 coding DNA: TGTGCCAGCAGTCCCCCGGGGAACTCTCGAGCCAACGTCCTGACTTTC. Amino acids: CASSPPGNSRANVLTF.

This clone is a singleton in its sample. V and J are TRBV6-1 and TRBJ1-1; D unresolved. The length of the CDR3 is 14 residues. Germline V CDR1 and CDR2: MNHNS, SASEGT. The V end was cut by 3 bases, the J end by 0 bases, with 8 bases between. This CDR3 reads CASSDGHMNTEAFF. CDR3 sequence (DNA): TGTGCCAGCAGTGATGGGCATATGAACACTGAAGCTTTCTTT.

The chain uses TRBV5-8 and TRBJ2-7; 7 bases align to TRBD2. The CDR3 contains 10 residues. The V gene's germline CDR1 is SGHTS and CDR2 YDEGEE. The junction had 4 bases not matched to a gene; V was cut back by 9 bases and J by 7 bases. The CDR3 DNA follows: TGTGCCATCTCGCGGGGGGAGCAGTACTTC. Its protein is CAISRGEQYF.

The chain carries TRBV6-2 or TRBV6-3 and TRBJ1-4; no reliable D call. The germline V gene encodes CDR1 MNHEY and CDR2 SVGEGT. Trimming stripped 2 bases from V and 0 bases from J, with 7 bases between. The CDR3 totals 15 residues. CDR3 sequence (DNA): TGTGCCAGCAGTTACGGCCAGACAACTAATGAAAAACTGTTTTTT. The encoded protein is CASSYGQTTNEKLFF.

The V call is TRBV5-1, the J call TRBJ1-1, with 8 bases matching TRBD1. The germline gives CDR1 SGHRS, CDR2 YFSETQ. The ends lost 2 bases at V and 4 bases at J; junction bases unmatched: 1. The CDR3 covers 13 residues. The CDR3 DNA reads as TGCGCCAGCAGCTTCGGGACAGGCACTGAAGCTTTCTTT. Its translation: CASSFGTGTEAFF. The variable domain in full, with the rest retrieved from reference TRBV5-1 and TRBJ1-1, is KAGVTQTPRYLIKTRGQQVTLSCSPISGHRSVSWYQQTPGQGLQFLFEYFSETQRNKGNFPGRFSGRQFSNSRSEMNVSTLELGDSALYLCASSFGTGTEAFFGQGTRLTVV.

The genes are TRBV4-3 and TRBJ2-7; D is undetermined. The V end was cut by 0 bases, the J end by 3 bases, with 6 bases between. The CDR3 totals 13 residues. Per germline, CDR1 LGHNA and CDR2 YSLEER. The CDR3 DNA reads TGCGCCAGCAGCCAAGATGCAGGCTACGAGCAGTACTTC. Its translation is CASSQDAGYEQYF.

This clone was counted once. Within the sample, other DNA sequences also encode this same CDR3. The chain links TRBV5-1 to TRBJ2-7, with a tentative D call TRBD1 (5 bases). This CDR3 is 13 amino acids long. Trimming took off 2 bases at V and 3 bases at J, with 9 bases between the two ends. Per germline, CDR1 SGHRS and CDR2 YFSETQ. The CDR3: CASSLGDYYEQYF. CDR3 DNA sequence: TGCGCCAGCAGCTTAGGGGATTACTACGAGCAGTACTTC. Looking up the rest from reference TRBV5-1 and TRBJ2-7 gives the full variable domain: KAGVTQTPRYLIKTRGQQVTLSCSPISGHRSVSWYQQTPGQGLQFLFEYFSETQRNKGNFPGRFSGRQFSNSRSEMNVSTLELGDSALYLCASSLGDYYEQYFGPGTRLTVT.

The chain uses TRBV27 and TRBJ1-2, with 11 bases matching TRBD1. Germline CDR1 and CDR2: MNHEY and SMNVEV (reference sequence). With V trimmed by 1 base and J by 2 bases, 6 bases remained unmatched. The CDR3 has 17 residues. CDR3 sequence (DNA): TGTGCCAGCAGTTTATTAGGACAGGGGGCTTTGAACTATGGCTACACCTTC. It is translated as CASSLLGQGALNYGYTF.

The V and J genes are TRBV27 and TRBJ2-2, with TRBD2 identical over 9 bases. There are 16 residues in the CDR3. Germline V lookup: CDR1 MNHEY, CDR2 SMNVEV (reference sequence). With V trimmed by 2 bases and J by 2 bases, 3 bases remained unmatched. The CDR3 DNA sequence: TGTGCCAGCAGTTTAAAGCGGGGGGCCAACACCGGGGAGCTGTTTTTT. Amino acid sequence: CASSLKRGANTGELFF.